The T cell receptor beta chain under discussion was sequenced for a study of CD8 T cells in ankylosing spondylitis (dated by TCRdb to the late 2010s). With regard to the full study: T cell receptor beta repertoires were profiled in healthy donors and ankylosing spondylitis patients so that disease-linked TCR variants could be found. The whole study cohort included 108 healthy donors and around 24 ankylosing spondylitis patients. Samples of peripheral blood were taken, and for ankylosing spondylitis patients, synovial fluid was collected as well. Results and caveats for the whole study, not just this receptor: In peripheral blood, the disease-linked clones were found at relatively low frequencies and had a CD8+ phenotype. Some motif variants were previously reported in synovial fluid and blood of reactive arthritis patients, suggesting common disease-initiation mechanisms. Significant enrichment of the disease-linked clones was reported in matched synovial fluid samples from ankylosing spondylitis patients. Blood from ankylosing spondylitis patients appeared to be characterized by a TCR beta motif made up of about 8 highly homologous amino acid variants.

This clonotype has at least ten counts. Its cognate antigen has yet to be identified. There are no base qualities to consult, and no much larger clone falls within one base. Sequencing took place on an Illumina HiSeq 2500. Quantitative 5'-RACE with molecular barcodes was the method used to prepare the TCR beta libraries. Concerning the study's data processing: A new computational method, built on a probabilistic model of VDJ rearrangement, was used to identify disease-linked TCR variants. TCRdb reprocessed the public reads (quality trimming at Q25 with fastp, clone calling with MiXCR) and kept in-frame beta chains. Each entry is one CDR3 protein sequence, shown with its most common DNA and genes. TCRdb's processing, not the authors', yielded these V and J calls. The sample includes around 140,000 distinct CDR3 sequences, with more than 9.5% observed a single time. The top ten hold roughly 4.3% of the sample.

Trimming at the junction amounts to 3 bases on V and 1 base on J, and the germline ends lie 6 bases apart. Based on the germline V gene, the CDR1 and CDR2 sequences are SGHTA and FQGTGA. The CDR3 starts with the cysteine, ends with the phenylalanine, and has 13 residues. CDR3 DNA is the only sequence kept; it has 39 bases, read in frame from the first base. The chain couples TRBV7-3 to TRBJ1-1, with no reliable assignment of the D segment. What was sequenced was blood, either unsorted or a sorted T cell fraction (not recorded which). This receptor was identified in a female donor with ankylosing spondylitis or in good health (not recorded which). The DNA sequence is as follows: TGTGCCAGCAGCTTCACTCAGAACACTGAAGCTTTCTTT. It is translated as CASSFTQNTEAFF.